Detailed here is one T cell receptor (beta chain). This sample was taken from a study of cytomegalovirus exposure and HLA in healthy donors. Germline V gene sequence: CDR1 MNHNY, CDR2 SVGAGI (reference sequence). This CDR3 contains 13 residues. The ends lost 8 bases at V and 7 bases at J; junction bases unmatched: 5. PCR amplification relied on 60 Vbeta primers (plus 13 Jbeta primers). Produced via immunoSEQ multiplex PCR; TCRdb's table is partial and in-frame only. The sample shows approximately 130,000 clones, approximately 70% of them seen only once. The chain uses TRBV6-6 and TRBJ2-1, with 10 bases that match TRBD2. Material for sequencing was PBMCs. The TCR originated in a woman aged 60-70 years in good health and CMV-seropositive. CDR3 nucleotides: TGTGCCAGCTCAAGCGGGGGGGTTAATGAGCAGTTCTTC. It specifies CASSSGGVNEQFF.